This TCR beta chain was obtained from a study of PD-L1 blockade in urothelial cancer (dated by TCRdb to 2015 to 2018). Describing the broader study: Every patient began therapy in 2014 and was given atezolizumab 1,200 mg intravenously every 3 weeks. About 85% of the 29 patients were identified as males with urothelial cancer of bladder origin, and a prior smoking history was reported by 18 of 29 patients. Patients had an ECOG performance status of 0 or 1 and had received between 0 and 3 prior chemotherapy regimens. Blood samples were analyzed at 3 weeks after treatment start (second dose) and at 6 weeks after treatment start. A median of 141,255 T cells and 85,000 or so unique TCRs was obtained from blood samples, and a median clonality of roughly 0.08 was observed. An exploratory multi-omic analysis was conducted of the somatic, immune and clinical correlates of response to PD-L1 blockade with atezolizumab in urothelial cancer. Pretreatment tumor samples and matched peripheral blood, collected serially before and after atezolizumab treatment, underwent TCR sequencing. Durable clinical benefit was defined as a progression-free survival longer than 6 months, and TCR features were additionally tested against progression-free survival and overall survival. In the same patients, whole exome sequencing and RNA sequencing of pretreatment tumors were performed in addition to TCR sequencing. Durable clinical benefit was achieved by nine patients and was not achieved by 20 patients. Twenty-nine patients had pretreatment blood TCR-seq, roughly 25 had at least one posttreatment blood collection, and roughly 25 had tumor TCR-seq.

The meaning of the sample's time point label: pretreatment peripheral blood. The cohort comprised fewer than 35 patients with locally advanced or metastatic urothelial carcinoma treated at Memorial Sloan Kettering on a trial protocol. Peripheral blood mononuclear cells were collected pretreatment and during treatment, with between 1 and 8 total time points per patient. The Qiagen DNeasy Blood extraction kit was used to purify genomic DNA from total PBMCs and tumor samples. PBMCs were collected pretreatment and during treatment, and were isolated and stored as previously described. Study-level results and caveats: Among patients with durable benefit, tumor-associated TCR clones showed greater expansion in peripheral blood 3 weeks after treatment started (n ≈ 23, p = 0.022). Because the sample size was small (n of about 30) and many of the analyses were exploratory, the results are meant to be hypothesis-generating. Improved progression-free and overall survival was associated with having pretreatment peripheral blood TCR clonality below the median.

Synthetic TCR analog templates were spiked into each PCR so that absolute template abundance could be estimated from read counts. Using the immunoSEQ assay, TCRbeta CDR3 regions were amplified from genomic DNA with bias-controlled V and J gene primers. Sequencing of rearranged TCRbeta segments was done at approximately 20X coverage. As for the authors' bioinformatics: Sequencing errors were corrected by clustering, and CDR3s were annotated against IMGT so that V, D and J genes could be assigned. Out-of-frame and stop-codon sequences were excluded, and only productive TCRbeta rearrangements were used in downstream analyses. Clonality was calculated as one minus the Shannon entropy normalized by the log of the number of unique productive sequences. Clones differing between time points or between blood and tumor were identified using Fisher's exact test with Benjamini-Hochberg correction, with an adjusted p below 0.01 applied as the threshold. TCRdb re-hosts the immuneACCESS table, in-frame sequences only. Its copies lack some clones; in the studies checked, an unresolved V gene accounts for under half of them, and the cause for the rest is not known. Clone size and the V and J calls come from that table; the DNA yielded D and trimming. Counted in this sample were about 52,000 clones; roughly four fifths of them appeared once. About 4% of the sample is held by the ten biggest clonotypes.

V and J lose 5 bases and 0 bases, and a span of 8 bases separates them. From cysteine to phenylalanine, the CDR3 is 15 amino acids long. The read is trimmed to its CDR3 DNA, 45 bases read in frame from base 1. For CDR1 and CDR2, the germline V gene lists SGHTA and FQGNSA. A note on this clone: Its antigen target is currently unknown. One base away there is no much larger clone; base qualities are not given.

The source was PBMCs, collected around atezolizumab (anti-PD-L1) treatment. This sequence originates from a man in his 70s with urothelial cancer. Rearrangement joined TRBV7-2 to TRBJ1-6; the D gene assignment is ambiguous. The CDR3 loop reads CASSPLSSYNSPLHF. The bases are TGTGCCAGCAGCCCCCTTAGCTCCTATAATTCACCCCTCCACTTT.